These T cell receptor beta chains were read from a single sample in a study of blood T cell repertoires in COVID-19. Only in-frame clones appear in the TCRdb table, and some are missing; sequencing was by immunoSEQ multiplex PCR. This table has 80,000 to 100,000 clones, about 80% appearing once. The specimen was peripheral blood. The receptors come from a man between 65 and 85 years old with acute or convalescent COVID-19. The CDR3 runs from the conserved cysteine through the conserved F or W.

TRBJ1-3	16	TRBV9	CASSPLLGGSGNTIYF
TRBJ1-2	13	TRBV19	CASSPRQGGGYTF
TRBJ1-4	15	TRBV14	CASSQQQAFNEKLFF
TRBJ2-7	16	TRBV27	CASSSGVRSGTYEQYF
TRBJ1-1	12	TRBV9	CASSRQGTEAFF
TRBJ1-1	15	TRBV5-1	CASSQGWGMNTEAFF
TRBJ2-7	13	TRBV28	CASRGGNTGTADF
TRBJ1-4	15	TRBV5-1	CASSLATGGGEKLFF
TRBJ2-1	18	TRBV7-2	CASSPLAGGPRYNNEQFF
TRBJ2-7	16	TRBV19	CASSPLRGTGRHEQYF
TRBJ2-5	15	TRBV4-1	CASSPRQGTAETQYF
TRBJ2-6	17	TRBV3-1/TRBV3-2	CASSLRVRISGANVLTF
TRBJ1-2	13	TRBV19	CAQLEGVQYGYTF
TRBJ1-2	14	TRBV18	CASSETGGDYGYTF
TRBJ1-4	18	TRBV5-8	CASSRWVTGVATNEKLFF
TRBJ2-6	16	TRBV7-2	CASSLQAGIGANVLTF
TRBJ2-1	15	TRBV18	CASSPSGMTYNEQFF
TRBJ1-6	15	TRBV2	CASRGVKDSNSPLHF
TRBJ1-1	13	TRBV5-8	CASSLGPRAEAFF
TRBJ2-2	15	TRBV30	CAWSRRGPGTGELFF
TRBJ1-1	18	TRBV4-1	CASSQVLSPRESNTEAFF
TRBJ2-7	16	TRBV6-2/TRBV6-3	CASSYLLAGVRPEQYF
TRBJ2-7	12	TRBV10-3	CAISESQLEQYF
TRBJ1-4	15	TRBV9	CASSFTQGQGEKLFF
TRBJ1-2	15	TRBV6-5	CASTQGSGRGDGYTF
TRBJ1-6	17	TRBV5-4	CASSLVNGSSYNSPLHF
TRBJ2-1	15	TRBV5-1	CASSLGQGAYNEQFF
TRBJ2-3	17	TRBV28	CASRQFLAGGYTDTQYF
TRBJ1-3	19	TRBV27	CASTTRGRRDRDSGNTIYF
TRBJ2-5	16	TRBV5-8	CASSLGQGPKEETQYF
TRBJ1-6	13	TRBV5-5	CASSLEGAAQLHF
TRBJ1-4	17	TRBV6-1	CASSAGAQTATNEKLFF
TRBJ1-5	14	TRBV6-5	CALNRDRLDQPQHF
TRBJ2-1	15	TRBV18	CASSPPSGSPNEQFF
TRBJ1-2	15	TRBV15	CATSRDQWGGNGYTF
TRBJ1-1	15	TRBV19	CASSTHIEYGTEAFF
TRBJ1-1	14	TRBV10-3	CAISVRGGEAEAFF
TRBJ1-3	15	TRBV6-5	CASSRASSSGNTIYF
TRBJ2-7	14	TRBV4-3	CASSHQREIGEQYF
TRBJ1-3	18	TRBV7-8	CASSRLRDSSYSGNTIYF
TRBJ2-7	15	TRBV15	CATSRDRGGVNEQYF
TRBJ2-1	15	TRBV6-4	CASSDFWTSGNEQFF
TRBJ2-2	14	TRBV19	CASSIQGTTGELFF
TRBJ1-4	15	TRBV2	CASSYQGIRDEKLFF
TRBJ2-2	11	TRBV7-8	CASSPPGELFF
TRBJ1-5	17	TRBV18	CASSPAGGGDSNQPQHF
TRBJ2-3	15	TRBV10-3	CAIIVFSGSTDTQYF
TRBJ2-3	15	TRBV7-7	CASSLGTSETDTQYF
TRBJ1-2	14	TRBV5-6	CASSHRTGSYGYTF
TRBJ1-3	15	TRBV27	CASSRGGSSGNTIYF
TRBJ2-3	15	TRBV7-3	CASSSTSGRGDTQYF
TRBJ1-1	13	TRBV7-9	CASSLGQGTEAFF
TRBJ1-4	14	TRBV6-4	CASSADRGSEKLFF
TRBJ2-7	15	TRBV18	CASSPPALSGGVQYF
TRBJ2-1	13	TRBV5-1	CASETGGGNEQFF
TRBJ2-1	15	TRBV5-4	CASRWREGQNNEQFF
TRBJ1-4	15	TRBV3-1/TRBV3-2	CASSQAGGSNEKLFF
TRBJ2-2	13	TRBV7-3	CASSFSGTGELFF
TRBJ1-1	15	TRBV5-5	CASSPWWTGETEAFF